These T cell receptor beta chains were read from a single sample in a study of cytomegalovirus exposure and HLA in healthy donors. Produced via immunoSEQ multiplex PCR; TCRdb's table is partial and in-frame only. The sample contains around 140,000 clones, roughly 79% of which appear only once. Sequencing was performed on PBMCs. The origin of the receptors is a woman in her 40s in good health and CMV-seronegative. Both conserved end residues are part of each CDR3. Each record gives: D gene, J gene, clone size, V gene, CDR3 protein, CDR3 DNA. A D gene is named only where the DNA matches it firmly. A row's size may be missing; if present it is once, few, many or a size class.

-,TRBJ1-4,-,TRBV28,CASRPGGEKLFF,TGTGCCAGCAGACCGGGGGGGGAGAAACTGTTTTTT
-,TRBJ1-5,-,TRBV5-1,CASSLGTDNQPQHF,TGCGCCAGCAGCTTGGGGACAGACAATCAGCCCCAGCATTTT
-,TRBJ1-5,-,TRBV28,CASSLYGALSNQPQHF,TGTGCCAGCAGTTTATATGGGGCCCTTAGCAATCAGCCCCAGCATTTT
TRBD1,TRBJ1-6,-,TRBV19,CASSSMGGQGLLSDNSPLHF,TGTGCCAGTAGTTCCATGGGGGGACAGGGCCTTTTATCCGACAATTCACCCCTCCACTTT
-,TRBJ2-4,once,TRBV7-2,CASSLGAGKNIQYF,TGTGCCAGCAGCTTAGGGGCAGGGAAAAACATTCAGTACTTC
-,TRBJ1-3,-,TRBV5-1,CASTYGGRPGNTIYF,TGCGCCAGCACCTACGGGGGGCGACCTGGAAACACCATATATTTT
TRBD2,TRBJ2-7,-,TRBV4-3,CASSQSPLGVAGGGEQYF,TGCGCCAGCAGCCAATCTCCCCTAGGGGTGGCGGGAGGCGGAGAGCAGTACTTC
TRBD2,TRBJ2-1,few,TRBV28,CASLPAPGLAGVDLYNEQFF,TGTGCCAGTCTGCCAGCACCGGGACTAGCGGGAGTTGATTTATACAATGAGCAGTTCTTC
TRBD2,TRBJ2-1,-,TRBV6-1,CASRETSGTYNEQFF,TGTGCCAGCAGGGAGACTAGCGGGACCTACAATGAGCAGTTCTTC
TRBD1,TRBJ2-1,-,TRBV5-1,CASSLDGTVYNEQFF,TGCGCCAGCAGCTTGGATGGGACAGTCTACAATGAGCAGTTCTTC
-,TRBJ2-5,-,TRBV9,CASSVGSSKSETQYF,TGTGCCAGCAGCGTAGGGTCAAGCAAGTCGGAGACCCAGTACTTC
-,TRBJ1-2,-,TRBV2,CASSGRTGKNLYYGYTF,TGTGCCAGCAGTGGCCGGACGGGAAAAAACCTATACTATGGCTACACCTTC
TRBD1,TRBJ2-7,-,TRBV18,CASSPVGTGGYEQYF,TGTGCCAGCTCACCAGTTGGGACAGGGGGCTACGAGCAGTACTTC
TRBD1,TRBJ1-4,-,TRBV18,CASSPTGPTNEKPFF,TGTGCCAGCTCACCGACAGGGCCGACTAATGAAAAACCGTTTTTT
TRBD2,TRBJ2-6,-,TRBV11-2,CASSPLAGGFSGANVLTF,TGTGCCAGCAGCCCGCTAGCGGGAGGGTTCTCTGGGGCCAACGTCCTGACTTTC
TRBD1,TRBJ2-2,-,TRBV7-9,CSSSHAGQGGDPGELFF,TGTTCCAGCAGCCACGCGGGACAGGGAGGGGACCCCGGGGAGCTGTTTTTT
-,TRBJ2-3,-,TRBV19,CASSRGGSTDTQYF,TGTGCCAGCTCCAGAGGAGGAAGCACAGATACGCAGTATTTT
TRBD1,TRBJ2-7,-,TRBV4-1,CASSPGQLYEQYF,TGCGCCAGCAGCCCGGGACAGCTCTACGAGCAGTACTTC
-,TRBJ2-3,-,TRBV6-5,CASRELATDTQYF,TGTGCCAGCCGGGAGCTAGCCACAGATACGCAGTATTTT
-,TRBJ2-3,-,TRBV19,CASGWSKADTQYF,TGTGCCAGTGGCTGGAGTAAAGCAGATACGCAGTATTTT
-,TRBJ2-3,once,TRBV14,CASSPRLYTTDTQYF,TGTGCCAGCAGCCCCCGACTGTATACCACAGATACGCAGTATTTT
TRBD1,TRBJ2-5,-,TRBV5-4,CASSYRGTETQYF,TGTGCCAGCAGCTACAGGGGAACCGAGACCCAGTACTTC
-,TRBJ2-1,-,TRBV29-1,CSVGGRQFF,TGCAGCGTTGGGGGGCGGCAGTTCTTC
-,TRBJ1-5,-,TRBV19,CASRGGNQPQHF,TGTGCCAGCCGGGGAGGTAATCAGCCCCAGCATTTT
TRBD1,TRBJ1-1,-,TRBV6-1,CASSEQGAILAEAFF,TGTGCCAGCAGTGAACAGGGGGCGATACTAGCTGAAGCTTTCTTT
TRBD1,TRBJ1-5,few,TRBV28,CASRTGGFNQPQHF,TGTGCCAGCAGAACAGGGGGCTTCAATCAGCCCCAGCATTTT
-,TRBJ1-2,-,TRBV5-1,CASSRDINYGYTF,TGCGCCAGCAGCCGGGACATCAACTATGGCTACACCTTC
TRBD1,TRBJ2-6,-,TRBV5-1,CASSIAGTGRYSGANVLTF,TGCGCCAGCAGCATAGCCGGGACAGGGCGATATTCTGGGGCCAACGTCCTGACTTTC
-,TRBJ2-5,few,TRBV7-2,CASSLGLEETQYF,TGTGCCAGCAGCTTAGGACTCGAAGAGACCCAGTACTTC
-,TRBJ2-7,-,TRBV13,CASSLGRGTSYEQYF,TGTGCCAGCAGCTTAGGCAGGGGAACCTCCTACGAGCAGTACTTC
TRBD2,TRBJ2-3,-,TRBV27,CASSLTYPGTSGTYTQYF,TGTGCCAGCAGTTTAACCTATCCCGGGACTAGCGGGACTTATACGCAGTATTTT
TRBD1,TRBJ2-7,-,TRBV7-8,CASSWQGAVNEQYF,TGTGCCAGCAGCTGGCAGGGGGCGGTTAACGAGCAGTACTTC
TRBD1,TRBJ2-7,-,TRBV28,CASRFEGQGNYEQYF,TGTGCCAGCAGGTTCGAAGGACAGGGGAATTACGAGCAGTACTTC
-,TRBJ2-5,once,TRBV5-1,CASSLQGETQYF,TGCGCCAGCAGCTTGCAGGGAGAGACCCAGTACTTC
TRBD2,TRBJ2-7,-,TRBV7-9,CASSPPRPGTSGSGYEQYF,TGTGCCAGCAGCCCCCCCCGCCCTGGGACTAGCGGGAGTGGGTACGAGCAGTACTTC
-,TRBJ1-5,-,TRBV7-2,CASSPMGGSNQPQHF,TGTGCCAGCAGCCCCATGGGGGGGAGCAATCAGCCCCAGCATTTT
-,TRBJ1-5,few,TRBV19,CASSIRQARYSNQPQHF,TGTGCCAGTAGTATACGACAGGCGCGGTATAGCAATCAGCCCCAGCATTTT
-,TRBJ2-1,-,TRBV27,CASSPRMARIYNEQFF,TGTGCCAGCAGTCCCCGTATGGCTCGTATCTACAATGAGCAGTTCTTC
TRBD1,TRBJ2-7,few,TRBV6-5,CASSPFRGSYEQYF,TGTGCCAGCAGCCCCTTCAGGGGGTCCTACGAGCAGTACTTC